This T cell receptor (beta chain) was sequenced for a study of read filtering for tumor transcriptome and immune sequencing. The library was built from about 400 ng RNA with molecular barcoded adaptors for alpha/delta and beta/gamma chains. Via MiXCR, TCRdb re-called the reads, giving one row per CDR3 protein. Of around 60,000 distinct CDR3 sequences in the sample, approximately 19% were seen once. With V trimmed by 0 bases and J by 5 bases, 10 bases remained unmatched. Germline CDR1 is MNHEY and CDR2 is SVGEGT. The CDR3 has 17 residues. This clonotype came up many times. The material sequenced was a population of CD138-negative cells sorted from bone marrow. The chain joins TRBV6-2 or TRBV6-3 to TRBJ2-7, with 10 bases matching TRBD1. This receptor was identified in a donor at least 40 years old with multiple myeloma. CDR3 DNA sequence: TGTGCCAGCAGTTACTCGACACGGACAGGGGGTACCCACGAGCAGTACTTC. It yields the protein CASSYSTRTGGTHEQYF.